Listed below are T cell receptor beta chains from one sample, sequenced in a study of T cell responses to AZD1222 COVID-19 vaccine. Data came from immunoSEQ multiplex PCR; TCRdb stores just in-frame clones and leaves some out. This table holds 95,000 to 150,000 clones, about 90% found once. Sequenced here: peripheral blood, sampled on day 0 of AZD1222 vaccination. Every receptor here comes from an adult in good health. The CDR3 runs from the conserved cysteine through the conserved F or W. The order of the fields is D gene, J gene, clone size, V gene, CDR3 DNA, CDR3 protein. D genes are given only for firm matches. Where a row states a size, it is once, few, many or the class of an expanded clone; other rows omit it.

TRBD1 | TRBJ1-1 | . | TRBV5-1 | TGCGCCAGCAGCTTGTGGGGACAGGGGTCCAGGGAAGACACTGAAGCTTTCTTT | CASSLWGQGSREDTEAFF
. | TRBJ1-4 | . | TRBV19 | TGTGCCAGTAGTATCTATGGTGAAAAACTGTTTTTT | CASSIYGEKLFF
. | TRBJ2-5 | . | TRBV7-6 | TGTGCCAGCAGCTTCATCTTCCGCAGAGCGTACCAAGAGACCCAGTACTTC | CASSFIFRRAYQETQYF
TRBD1 | TRBJ1-4 | . | TRBV30 | TGTGCCTGGACCAGGACAGGGAATGAAAAACTGTTTTTT | CAWTRTGNEKLFF
. | TRBJ2-2 | . | TRBV24-1 | TGTGCCACCAGTGATGAGGACGATAACGAGGAGCTGTTTTTT | CATSDEDDNEELFF
. | TRBJ2-7 | . | TRBV19 | TGTGCCAGTAACCTCGGCGGTAACTCCTACGAGCAGTACTTC | CASNLGGNSYEQYF
TRBD1 | TRBJ2-3 | . | TRBV19 | TGTGCCAGTAGCGACAGGGGTGGCACAGATACGCAGTATTTT | CASSDRGGTDTQYF
TRBD1 | TRBJ1-2 | . | TRBV3-1/TRBV3-2 | TGTGCCAGCAGCCCCTTGACAGGGAGCAGTGGCTACACCTTC | CASSPLTGSSGYTF
TRBD1 | TRBJ2-2 | . | TRBV7-2 | TGTGCCAGCAGCTTAGCCGGACAGGGCTACACCGGGGAGCTGTTTTTT | CASSLAGQGYTGELFF
TRBD1 | TRBJ2-7 | once | TRBV7-2 | TGTGCCAGCAGCTACGACAGGGCGGCTGCGTACGAGCAGTACTTC | CASSYDRAAAYEQYF
. | TRBJ1-5 | . | TRBV5-6 | TGTGCCAGCAGCTGGAGGGGGGATCAGCCCCAGCATTTT | CASSWRGDQPQHF
TRBD1 | TRBJ2-5 | . | TRBV2 | TGTGCCAGCACCGACTCCGGGACAGGGATGGAGACCCAGTACTTC | CASTDSGTGMETQYF
. | TRBJ2-5 | . | TRBV2 | TGTGCCAGCAGTGAAGCGTCAGGGGTCAAAGGGACCCAGTACTTC | CASSEASGVKGTQYF
. | TRBJ2-7 | . | TRBV27 | TGTGCCAGCAGTCTGGCTGGCGAGCAGTACTTC | CASSLAGEQYF
. | TRBJ1-1 | . | TRBV5-1 | TGCGCCAGCGCGCCTGGGGCGAACACTGAAGCTTTCTTT | CASAPGANTEAFF
TRBD1 | TRBJ1-1 | . | TRBV5-1 | TGCGCCACCCGCGCGCAGGGGGCGAACACTGAAGCTTTCTTT | CATRAQGANTEAFF
TRBD1 | TRBJ1-1 | . | TRBV29-1 | TGCAGCGCCCGACAGGGACCCACTGAAGCTTTCTTT | CSARQGPTEAFF
TRBD1 | TRBJ1-1 | . | TRBV2 | TGTGCCAGTGGAGGGACAGACGACATGAACACTGAAGCTTTCTTT | CASGGTDDMNTEAFF
. | TRBJ1-4 | . | TRBV3-1/TRBV3-2 | TGTGCCAGCAGCCAAGTTTTTGGGCAAGAAAAACTGTTTTTT | CASSQVFGQEKLFF
. | TRBJ1-6 | . | TRBV11-2 | TGTGCCAGCAGCTTTCAACCGGGGTGGGATTCACCCCTCCACTTT | CASSFQPGWDSPLHF
. | TRBJ1-4 | . | TRBV6-5 | TGTGCCAGCAGGGATAACACCCACAGGGATGAAAAACTGTTTTTT | CASRDNTHRDEKLFF
. | TRBJ1-6 | . | TRBV14 | TGTGCCAGCAGCCAACCCCCGCGGAATTCACCCCTCCACTTT | CASSQPPRNSPLHF
TRBD1 | TRBJ2-1 | . | TRBV27 | TGTGCCAGCAGTAGGGCGACAGGGAGAACAAACAATGAGCAGTTCTTC | CASSRATGRTNNEQFF
TRBD1 | TRBJ2-5 | . | TRBV27 | TGTGCCAGCAGTCAAGGACAGGGGCCCTTGGAGACCCAGTACTTC | CASSQGQGPLETQYF
. | TRBJ1-6 | . | TRBV5-1 | TGCGCCAGCAGCCTGTGGACAGAGAATTCACCCCTCCACTTT | CASSLWTENSPLHF
. | TRBJ1-5 | . | TRBV5-1 | TGCGCCAGCAGCTTGGGTGCCGCCAGCGATCAGCCCCAGCATTTT | CASSLGAASDQPQHF
. | TRBJ2-1 | . | TRBV19 | TGTGCCAGTAGTCCCCAGGGGTGGAATGAGCAGTTCTTC | CASSPQGWNEQFF
TRBD2 | TRBJ2-1 | . | TRBV5-1 | TGCGCCAGCAGCTTGACCATAGCGGGAGGGCCAGACAATGAGCAGTTCTTC | CASSLTIAGGPDNEQFF
. | TRBJ1-6 | . | TRBV30 | TGTGCCTGGAGTGACAGGACATTCTCCTATAATTCACCCCTCCACTTT | CAWSDRTFSYNSPLHF
TRBD2 | TRBJ2-7 | . | TRBV6-5 | TGTGCCCTCCGGGGGGACTCCTACGAGCAGTACTTC | CALRGDSYEQYF
. | TRBJ2-1 | . | TRBV7-9 | TGTGCCAGCACCAGGGGTGCAGCAGACAATGAGCAGTTCTTC | CASTRGAADNEQFF
. | TRBJ2-1 | . | TRBV9 | TGTGCCAGCAGCTACCTTTGGGGGGACAATGAGCAGTTCTTC | CASSYLWGDNEQFF